This T cell receptor beta chain was identified during a study of OX40 agonist ivuxolimab in advanced cancers. Study observations and caveats: Several nonresponders also turned out to have low normalized T-cell clonal expansion. CD8+ T cells (on average) carried more expanded clones than CD4+ T cells. At 0.1 to 3.0 mg/kg, CD4+ and CD8+ blood T cells expanded clonally by week 6. Clonal expansion in partial responders at 0.1-3.0 mg/kg ranked among the lowest.

The CDR3 is 15 residues long. Trimming pared 6 bases from V and 1 base from J, leaving 16 bases between. Per the germline V gene, CDR1 is SGHRS and CDR2 is YFSETQ. The method was immunoSEQ multiplex PCR; TCRdb's version includes in-frame clones alone and lacks a portion of them. The table records about 58,000 clones, approximately 81% of them present only once. This clone has only a few counts. Antigen: not known. This receptor was taken from an adult with an advanced solid tumor such as melanoma, head and neck, liver or kidney cancer. The sequenced sample was CD4+ or CD8+ T cells sorted from blood, obtained in a trial of the OX40 agonist ivuxolimab. The chain has TRBV5-1 and TRBJ1-2, with TRBD1 as a possible D gene (5 bases). CDR3 sequence (DNA): TGCGCCAGCACTCCGTCAGGGACCAATAACTATGGCTACACCTTC. This encodes CASTPSGTNNYGYTF.